Listed below are T cell receptor beta chains from one sample, sequenced in a study of blood T cell repertoires in COVID-19. Profiled with immunoSEQ multiplex PCR; TCRdb holds only in-frame clones, not every one. This sample has some 150,000 clones, with around 86% found just once. The specimen sequenced was PBMCs or T cells enriched from blood (not recorded which). These receptors were taken from a man between 45 and 60 years old who had recovered from COVID-19. The CDR3 runs from the conserved cysteine through the conserved F or W. Each record gives: J gene, clone size, D gene, V gene, CDR3 protein, CDR3 DNA. A D gene is named only where the DNA matches it firmly. For some rows the clone size is stated as once, few or many, or as a class when expanded; others skip it.

J: TRBJ2-3
size: .
D: TRBD1
V: TRBV15
CDR3: CATQDRGGNTQYF
DNA: TGTGCCACTCAAGACAGGGGTGGAAATACGCAGTATTTT

J: TRBJ1-5
size: .
D: TRBD1
V: TRBV28
CDR3: CASRGTGGFQPQHF
DNA: TGTGCCAGCAGAGGGACAGGGGGCTTTCAGCCCCAGCATTTT

J: TRBJ2-5
size: .
D: TRBD1
V: TRBV3-1/TRBV3-2
CDR3: CASSIAGTGKKTQYF
DNA: TGTGCCAGCAGCATCGCTGGGACAGGGAAAAAGACCCAGTACTTC

J: TRBJ1-1
size: .
D: .
V: TRBV18
CDR3: CASSPDFTRDTEAFF
DNA: TGTGCCAGCTCACCCGACTTCACCCGGGACACTGAAGCTTTCTTT

J: TRBJ2-3
size: .
D: TRBD2
V: TRBV27
CDR3: CASSFWREETDTQYF
DNA: TGTGCCAGCAGTTTTTGGCGGGAGGAGACAGATACGCAGTATTTT

J: TRBJ1-4
size: .
D: .
V: TRBV7-6
CDR3: CASSHQTAEKLFF
DNA: TGTGCCAGCAGCCATCAGACAGCCGAAAAACTGTTTTTT

J: TRBJ2-3
size: .
D: TRBD1
V: TRBV2
CDR3: CASTETGATDTQYF
DNA: TGTGCCAGCACTGAAACAGGGGCTACAGATACGCAGTATTTT

J: TRBJ2-2
size: .
D: TRBD1
V: TRBV19
CDR3: CASGRQGANTGELFF
DNA: TGTGCCAGTGGTCGACAGGGAGCCAACACCGGGGAGCTGTTTTTT

J: TRBJ1-2
size: once
D: TRBD1
V: TRBV6-5
CDR3: CASSKQGPRGYTF
DNA: TGTGCCAGCAGTAAACAGGGGCCCCGGGGCTACACCTTC

J: TRBJ1-6
size: .
D: .
V: TRBV4-3
CDR3: CASSPQTDFYNSPLHF
DNA: TGCGCCAGCAGCCCCCAGACAGATTTCTATAATTCACCCCTCCACTTT

J: TRBJ2-5
size: once
D: .
V: TRBV5-4
CDR3: CASSRDQGETQYF
DNA: TGTGCCAGCAGCCGGGATCAAGGGGAGACCCAGTACTTC

J: TRBJ1-1
size: .
D: TRBD1
V: TRBV2
CDR3: CASSGPGGANTEAFF
DNA: TGTGCCAGCAGTGGCCCAGGGGGCGCGAACACTGAAGCTTTCTTT

J: TRBJ1-3
size: .
D: .
V: TRBV4-1
CDR3: CASSQVEAAISGNTIYF
DNA: TGCGCCAGCAGCCAAGTTGAGGCCGCCATCTCTGGAAACACCATATATTTT

J: TRBJ2-1
size: .
D: TRBD2
V: TRBV7-2
CDR3: CASSLGGTRKTEQFF
DNA: TGTGCCAGCAGCTTGGGGGGGACTAGAAAGACTGAGCAGTTCTTC

J: TRBJ1-2
size: .
D: .
V: TRBV28
CDR3: CASNVQPTVYGYTF
DNA: TGTGCCAGCAATGTCCAGCCGACAGTCTATGGCTACACCTTC

J: TRBJ1-3
size: .
D: TRBD1
V: TRBV4-2
CDR3: CASSESYRGGNTIYF
DNA: TGTGCCAGCAGCGAATCATACAGGGGTGGAAACACCATATATTTT

J: TRBJ1-4
size: .
D: .
V: TRBV5-1
CDR3: CASSLGAGEKLFF
DNA: TGCGCCAGCAGCTTGGGGGCAGGTGAAAAACTGTTTTTT

J: TRBJ1-6
size: once
D: .
V: TRBV6-1
CDR3: CASSEIDRYNSPLHF
DNA: TGTGCCAGCAGTGAAATTGATCGGTATAATTCACCCCTCCACTTT

J: TRBJ2-7
size: .
D: .
V: TRBV6-2/TRBV6-3
CDR3: CASSYSTVSYEQYF
DNA: TGTGCCAGCAGTTACTCGACAGTTTCCTACGAGCAGTACTTC

J: TRBJ1-2
size: .
D: .
V: TRBV3-1/TRBV3-2
CDR3: CASSQEDSYGYTF
DNA: TGTGCCAGCAGCCAAGAGGACAGCTATGGCTACACCTTC

J: TRBJ1-6
size: .
D: .
V: TRBV10-3
CDR3: CAISDDRINSPLHF
DNA: TGTGCCATCAGTGATGACAGGATTAATTCACCCCTCCACTTT

J: TRBJ1-4
size: .
D: TRBD1
V: TRBV30
CDR3: CAWSVQGTGSEKLFF
DNA: TGTGCCTGGAGTGTACAGGGGACAGGTTCTGAAAAACTGTTTTTT

J: TRBJ2-1
size: .
D: TRBD1
V: TRBV5-1
CDR3: CASSVAGQGGNEQFF
DNA: TGCGCCAGCAGCGTTGCGGGACAGGGGGGCAATGAGCAGTTCTTC

J: TRBJ1-1
size: .
D: .
V: TRBV19
CDR3: CASSTSLLNTEAFF
DNA: TGTGCCAGTAGTACCAGTCTCTTGAACACTGAAGCTTTCTTT

J: TRBJ1-6
size: once
D: TRBD1
V: TRBV2
CDR3: CASSEDRGLSPLHF
DNA: TGTGCCAGCAGTGAGGACAGGGGGCTTTCACCCCTCCACTTT

J: TRBJ1-2
size: .
D: .
V: TRBV7-9
CDR3: CASSLVRGKGYTF
DNA: TGTGCCAGCAGCTTAGTCCGGGGTAAGGGCTACACCTTC

J: TRBJ2-2
size: .
D: TRBD1
V: TRBV29-1
CDR3: CSVHRDRHTGELFF
DNA: TGCAGCGTACACCGGGACAGACACACCGGGGAGCTGTTTTTT

J: TRBJ2-7
size: .
D: TRBD1
V: TRBV19
CDR3: CASRGDRGHEQYF
DNA: TGTGCCAGTAGGGGGGACAGGGGCCACGAGCAGTACTTC

J: TRBJ1-5
size: .
D: .
V: TRBV18
CDR3: CASSPRHLEQPQHF
DNA: TGTGCCAGCTCACCTCGTCATCTAGAACAGCCCCAGCATTTT

J: TRBJ1-6
size: .
D: .
V: TRBV5-6
CDR3: CASSLTEDSPLHF
DNA: TGTGCCAGCAGCTTGACGGAGGATTCACCCCTCCACTTT

J: TRBJ2-1
size: .
D: .
V: TRBV20-1
CDR3: CSASPSVYNEQFF
DNA: TGCAGTGCTAGTCCCAGCGTGTACAATGAGCAGTTCTTC

J: TRBJ2-3
size: .
D: TRBD1
V: TRBV5-1
CDR3: CASSGNTGTGATDTQYF
DNA: TGCGCCAGCAGCGGAAATACCGGGACAGGGGCCACAGATACGCAGTATTTT

J: TRBJ1-2
size: many
D: .
V: TRBV28
CDR3: CASSFGGAHGYTF
DNA: TGTGCCAGCAGTTTCGGGGGGGCCCATGGCTACACCTTC

J: TRBJ1-4
size: .
D: TRBD1
V: TRBV7-9
CDR3: CASSQGQGNEKLFF
DNA: TGTGCCAGCAGCCAAGGACAGGGTAATGAAAAACTGTTTTTT

J: TRBJ1-2
size: once
D: TRBD1
V: TRBV2
CDR3: CASSSTGDPLYGYTF
DNA: TGTGCCAGCAGTTCGACAGGGGACCCCCTCTATGGCTACACCTTC

J: TRBJ2-3
size: once
D: TRBD2
V: TRBV24-1
CDR3: CATSDPARLAGPSDTQYF
DNA: TGTGCCACCAGTGACCCGGCGAGACTAGCGGGACCCTCAGATACGCAGTATTTT

J: TRBJ2-7
size: .
D: TRBD2
V: TRBV28
CDR3: CASSLGPRGGYEQYF
DNA: TGTGCCAGCAGTTTGGGGCCGCGGGGGGGGTACGAGCAGTACTTC

J: TRBJ1-2
size: .
D: TRBD1
V: TRBV25-1
CDR3: CASNRDRGTGYTF
DNA: TGTGCCAGCAACCGGGACAGGGGGACGGGCTACACCTTC

J: TRBJ1-2
size: .
D: .
V: TRBV7-2
CDR3: CASSLVALSDYGYTF
DNA: TGTGCCAGCAGCTTAGTAGCACTTTCGGACTATGGCTACACCTTC

J: TRBJ1-4
size: few
D: .
V: TRBV7-2
CDR3: CASSLQLRAEKLFF
DNA: TGTGCCAGCAGCTTACAGCTGAGGGCCGAAAAACTGTTTTTT

J: TRBJ1-1
size: .
D: .
V: TRBV7-6
CDR3: CASSSQRGTEAFF
DNA: TGTGCCAGCAGCTCCCAAAGAGGCACTGAAGCTTTCTTT

J: TRBJ2-5
size: .
D: TRBD2
V: TRBV2
CDR3: CASKGTSGGQETQYF
DNA: TGTGCCAGCAAGGGGACTAGCGGGGGGCAAGAGACCCAGTACTTC

J: TRBJ1-3
size: .
D: .
V: TRBV30
CDR3: CAWSLGGSGNTIYF
DNA: TGTGCCTGGAGTCTCGGGGGATCTGGAAACACCATATATTTT

J: TRBJ1-4
size: .
D: .
V: TRBV7-9
CDR3: CASSWTGINEKLFF
DNA: TGTGCCAGCAGCTGGACGGGGATTAATGAAAAACTGTTTTTT

J: TRBJ2-2
size: .
D: TRBD1
V: TRBV9
CDR3: CASSTRDRPTGELFF
DNA: TGTGCCAGCAGCACCCGGGACAGACCCACCGGGGAGCTGTTTTTT

J: TRBJ1-5
size: .
D: .
V: TRBV19
CDR3: CASSAWGLGTNQPQHF
DNA: TGTGCCAGTAGTGCCTGGGGGCTGGGGACAAATCAGCCCCAGCATTTT

J: TRBJ2-1
size: .
D: TRBD1
V: TRBV11-2
CDR3: CASSFDRGRIYEQFF
DNA: TGTGCCAGCAGCTTTGACAGGGGGCGCATCTATGAGCAGTTCTTC

J: TRBJ2-1
size: .
D: TRBD2
V: TRBV11-2
CDR3: CASSQGLAGGLGYNEQFF
DNA: TGTGCCAGCAGCCAAGGACTAGCGGGCGGACTCGGATACAATGAGCAGTTCTTC

J: TRBJ1-2
size: few
D: .
V: TRBV28
CDR3: CASSEGATNYGYTF
DNA: TGTGCCAGCAGTGAGGGAGCGACTAACTATGGCTACACCTTC

J: TRBJ2-1
size: once
D: TRBD2
V: TRBV7-2
CDR3: CASSLVLLAGESNEQFF
DNA: TGTGCCAGCAGCTTAGTTTTACTAGCGGGAGAGTCCAATGAGCAGTTCTTC

J: TRBJ2-6
size: .
D: .
V: TRBV6-2/TRBV6-3
CDR3: CASSSSGISSGANVLTF
DNA: TGTGCCAGCAGTTCTTCCGGGATTAGCTCTGGGGCCAACGTCCTGACTTTC

J: TRBJ1-3
size: .
D: TRBD1
V: TRBV4-1
CDR3: CASSPQGGNSKGGRYF
DNA: TGCGCCAGCAGCCCCCAAGGGGGCAATAGTAAGGGGGGCCGGTATTTT

J: TRBJ1-2
size: few
D: .
V: TRBV5-4
CDR3: CASSLARTNYGYTF
DNA: TGTGCCAGCAGCTTGGCCAGGACTAACTATGGCTACACCTTC

J: TRBJ1-5
size: .
D: .
V: TRBV19
CDR3: CASSTDWDYSNQPQHF
DNA: TGTGCCAGTAGTACCGACTGGGACTATAGCAATCAGCCCCAGCATTTT

J: TRBJ2-3
size: .
D: TRBD2
V: TRBV11-2
CDR3: CASSWAGGITDTQYF
DNA: TGTGCCAGCAGCTGGGCGGGGGGGATCACAGATACGCAGTATTTT

J: TRBJ2-3
size: .
D: .
V: TRBV6-5
CDR3: CASSSTSRTQYF
DNA: TGTGCCAGCAGCTCAACTAGTAGGACGCAGTATTTT